This T cell receptor beta chain was retrieved from a study of cytomegalovirus exposure and HLA in healthy donors. Overall study results and limits: Another analysis was done later, and it associated roughly 15,000 TCR beta sequences with HLA alleles at 0.05 false discovery rate. A missense variant in DCLRE1C was later tied to TCR beta V- and J-gene trimming.

With regard to this clone: Its antigen is currently unknown.

The study ran its PCR with 60 Vbeta and 13 Jbeta primers. Study processing details: In a later analysis, around 10 million of around 75 million unique beta chains occurred in at least two donors. Some clones are missing from TCRdb's copy, which holds only in-frame ones; the method was immunoSEQ multiplex PCR. That table is the source of V, J and clone size, and D and trimming were worked out from the DNA. The sample table includes around 50,000 clones. The TCR originated in a male donor in good health and CMV-seropositive. The sample comprised PBMCs.

CDR3 protein: CASRQLAGATDTQYF. The CDR3 nucleotides read TGTGCCAGCAGACAACTAGCGGGGGCCACAGATACGCAGTATTTT. The rearrangement joins TRBV27 to TRBJ2-3; 11 nucleotides match TRBD2. This CDR3 contains 15 residues. Germline trimming cut 6 bases from V and 2 bases from J; bases unmatched to any gene: 4. Germline CDR1 MNHEY, CDR2 SMNVEV (reference sequence).